The 16 T cell receptor beta chains below all came from one sample that was sequenced in a study of T cells in Graves' hyperthyroidism and ophthalmopathy. It was RNA transcripts that yielded the amplified TCR beta CDR3 regions. First-round RT-PCR targeting the TCR CDR3 was performed with the HTBI primer set. One entry per CDR3 protein, called by TCRdb with MiXCR from the multiplex PCR reads. The sample lists approximately 600,000 distinct CDR3 sequences; roughly 15% were seen once. Material: blood. The receptors were gathered from a woman in her thirties or forties with Graves' ophthalmopathy.

This clonotype was seen ten or more times. V usage is TRBV12-3 or TRBV12-4 and J usage is TRBJ2-1, with D tentatively TRBD2 (7 bases). The CDR3 has 14 amino acids. The V end was cut by 5 bases, the J end by 4 bases, with 12 bases between. CDR3 sequence: CASSDGGAYNEQFF. The CDR3, as DNA: TGTGCCAGCAGTGATGGGGGGGCTTACAATGAGCAGTTCTTC.

This clonotype has a count of ten or more. The V gene is TRBV29-1, the J gene TRBJ2-2, with 9 positions matching TRBD2. V trimming: 4 bases; J trimming: 3 bases; junction bases outside the gene matches: 0. The CDR3 length is 13 residues. Germline V gene sequence: CDR1 SQVTM, CDR2 ANQGSEA. In DNA form, the CDR3 reads TGCAGCGTTGGGACTAGCGACACCGGGGAGCTGTTTTTT. Translating gives CSVGTSDTGELFF.

This clonotype was picked up a small number of times. The chain's CDR3 is CASSESPSNTGELFF. As DNA, the CDR3 is TGTGCCAGCAGTGAATCACCCTCGAACACCGGGGAGCTGTTTTTT. J is TRBJ2-2 and V is TRBV25-1; no firm D call. Trimming took off 1 base at V and 0 bases at J, with 6 bases between the two ends. Germline CDR1 and CDR2: MGHDK and SYGVNS. The CDR3 sequence is 15 residues long. The whole variable domain, filled in from reference TRBV25-1 and TRBJ2-2, reads EADIYQTPRYLVIGTGKKITLECSQTMGHDKMYWYQQDPGMELHLIHYSYGVNSTEKGDLSSESTVSRIRTEHFPLTLESARPSHTSQYLCASSESPSNTGELFFGEGSRLTVL.

This clonotype was seen ten or more times. The rearrangement links TRBV27 to TRBJ2-7; weak D call: TRBD1 (7 bases). This CDR3 is 13 amino acids long. Germline V gene sequence: CDR1 MNHEY, CDR2 SMNVEV (reference sequence). With 8 bases removed from V and 3 bases from J, the gap between germline ends came to 14 bases. In nucleotides, the CDR3 is TGTGCCAGCTGGTCCAGGGGGGTCTACGAGCAGTACTTC. Its protein is CASWSRGVYEQYF.

The table lists this clonotype with many counts. This chain joins TRBV29-1 and TRBJ2-7; D not resolved. Per the germline V gene, CDR1 is SQVTM and CDR2 is ANQGSEA. V was cut by 1 base and J by 3 bases, with 10 bases left in between. The CDR3 loop spans 13 amino acids. The CDR3, as DNA: TGCAGCGTTGAAGTGGCCGTAAGCTACGAGCAGTACTTC. This sequence encodes CSVEVAVSYEQYF.

This clonotype came up many times. The chain couples TRBV28 to TRBJ1-1, with D possibly TRBD1 on 5 matching bases. V lost 5 bases to trimming and J lost 3 bases, with 13 bases between them. This CDR3 region has 14 residues. Germline V gene lookup returns CDR1 MDHEN and CDR2 SYDVKM. In DNA form, the CDR3 reads TGTGCCAGCAGTACTCCGGGGGGGGACACTGAAGCTTTCTTT. Its protein is CASSTPGGDTEAFF.

This clonotype appeared many times. The V call is TRBV20-1, the J call TRBJ2-5; the D gene could be TRBD1 or TRBD2 (6 bases each). CDR1 is DFQATT and CDR2 is SNEGSKA in the germline V gene (reference sequence). The CDR3 is made up of 13 amino acids. Trimming removed 5 bases from V and 7 bases from J, with 17 bases in between. CDR3 protein: CSAGGRLRTTQYF. The CDR3 DNA reads as TGCAGTGCTGGGGGGCGGTTGAGGACGACCCAGTACTTC.

The sample holds many counts of this clonotype. The rearrangement links TRBV30 to TRBJ1-3, with 8 nucleotides matching TRBD1. Germline CDR1 reads GTSNPN; CDR2 reads SVGIG (reference sequence). CDR3 length: 13 residues. The trim removed 3 bases at V and 9 bases at J, leaving 7 bases unmatched. CDR3 region: CAWSLGQGGTIYF. The CDR3 nucleotides are TGTGCCTGGAGCCTAGGACAGGGAGGCACCATATATTTT.

The sample holds many counts of this clonotype. CDR3 bases: TGTGCCAGCATAGGCAGTCCCTACGAGCAGTACTTC. Amino acids: CASIGSPYEQYF. The J gene is TRBJ2-7, the V gene TRBV6-5; D remains ambiguous. Per germline, CDR1 MNHEY and CDR2 SVGAGI. Trimming took 7 bases from V and 2 from J, leaving 9 bases between them. The CDR3 extends over 12 amino acids.

The CDR3 nucleotides read TGCAGCGTCCAGGGAGGCCCAACCTACGAGCAGTACTTC. It codes for CSVQGGPTYEQYF. This chain links TRBV29-1 with TRBJ2-7; weak D call: TRBD2 (6 bases). The germline CDR1 and CDR2 sequences are SQVTM and ANQGSEA. The CDR3 is 13 residues long. Deletions cut 6 bases from V and 2 bases from J, with 14 bases between.

This clonotype was counted many times. J is TRBJ2-2 and V is TRBV12-3 or TRBV12-4; 8 positions agree with TRBD1. The CDR3 length is 14 residues. V was clipped by 6 bases and J by 6 bases; unmatched bases: 6. CDR3: CASSPQGAAGELFF. CDR3 nucleotides: TGTGCCAGCAGCCCGCAGGGGGCGGCCGGGGAGCTGTTTTTT.

This clonotype was seen many times. The chain combines TRBV20-1 with TRBJ2-5; D perhaps matches TRBD2 (5 bases). Germline lookup yields CDR1 DFQATT and CDR2 SNEGSKA (reference sequence). The V and J ends lost 5 bases and 3 bases respectively, with 19 bases between them. The CDR3 is made up of 15 amino acids. DNA for the CDR3: TGCAGTGCTGTCCCGCGGGCGGGTGCTAAAGAGACCCAGTACTTC. Amino acids: CSAVPRAGAKETQYF.

The chain has TRBV20-1 and TRBJ1-5; D unresolved. The CDR3 covers 15 residues. V dropped 0 bases and J dropped 3 bases, with 12 bases sitting between them. CDR1 and CDR2 (germline): DFQATT, SNEGSKA (reference sequence). The CDR3 spells CSARDVREDNQPQHF. CDR3 coding DNA: TGCAGTGCTAGAGATGTGAGGGAGGACAATCAGCCCCAGCATTTT.

This clonotype appeared many times. The junction does not match germline at one end; this may be a read error. The chain is built from TRBV7-8 and TRBJ2-7; 7 nucleotides align to TRBD2. CDR1 SGHVS and CDR2 FQNEAQ come from the germline V gene. The CDR3 totals 16 residues. The CDR3 protein is CAGSTHPGLDPYEQYF. CDR3 nucleotide sequence: TGTGCCGGCAGCACCCACCCAGGACTAGATCCGTACGAGCAGTACTTC.

The V call is TRBV9, the J call TRBJ2-2; the match to TRBD1 covers 8 bases. The CDR3 totals 14 residues. Germline V gene sequence: CDR1 SGDLS, CDR2 YYNGEE. J was trimmed by 8 bases and V by 2 bases; bases with no gene match: 5. The CDR3 bases are TGTGCCAGCAGCGTGCAGGGGGCGACGGGGGAGCTGTTTTTT. This translates into CASSVQGATGELFF.

This clonotype appeared many times. J is TRBJ1-5 and V is TRBV10-3; 8 bases are a match to TRBD1. Germline assignment: CDR1 ENHRY and CDR2 SYGVKD. The length of the CDR3 is 16 residues. The J segment lost 7 bases and the V segment lost 0 bases, leaving 8 bases of the junction unmatched. CDR3 sequence (DNA): TGTGCCATCAGTGAGTCGCTGGACAGGGCGAGGCAGCCCCAGCATTTT. Its protein is CAISESLDRARQPQHF.